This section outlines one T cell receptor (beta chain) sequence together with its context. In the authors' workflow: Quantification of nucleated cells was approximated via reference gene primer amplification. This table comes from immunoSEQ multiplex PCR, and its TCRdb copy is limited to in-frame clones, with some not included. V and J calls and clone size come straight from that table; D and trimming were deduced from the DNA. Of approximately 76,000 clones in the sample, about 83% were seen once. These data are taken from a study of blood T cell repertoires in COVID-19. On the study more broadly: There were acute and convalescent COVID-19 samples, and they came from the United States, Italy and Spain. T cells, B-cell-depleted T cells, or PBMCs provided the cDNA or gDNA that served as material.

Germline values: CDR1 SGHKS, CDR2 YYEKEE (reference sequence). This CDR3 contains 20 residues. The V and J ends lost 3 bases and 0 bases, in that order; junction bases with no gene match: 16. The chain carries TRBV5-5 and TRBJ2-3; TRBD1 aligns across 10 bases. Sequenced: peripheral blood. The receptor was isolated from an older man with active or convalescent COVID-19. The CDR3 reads CASSSSFPGQGIPSTDTQYF. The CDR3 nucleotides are TGTGCCAGCAGCTCTAGCTTCCCGGGACAGGGGATCCCTAGCACAGATACGCAGTATTTT. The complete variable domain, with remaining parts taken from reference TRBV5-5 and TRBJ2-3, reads DAGVTQSPTHLIKTRGQQVTLRCSPISGHKSVSWYQQVLGQGPQFIFQYYEKEERGRGNFPDRFSARQFPNYSSELNVNALLLGDSALYLCASSSSFPGQGIPSTDTQYFGPGTRLTVL.